These 8 T cell receptor beta chains were sequenced from one sample in a study of T cell responses to AZD1222 COVID-19 vaccine. Clones were read by immunoSEQ multiplex PCR, and TCRdb kept only the in-frame ones, dropping some. This sample yields about 120,000 clones, of which more than 80% are seen a single time; around 3.1% belongs to the top ten. Sequenced here: peripheral blood, sampled on day 0 of AZD1222 vaccination. These receptors came from an adult in good health.

The J gene is TRBJ1-1, the V gene TRBV19; D ambiguous. This CDR3 is 10 amino acids long. Trimming left V 9 bases short and J 5 bases short, with 7 bases between. The V gene's germline CDR1 is LNHDA and CDR2 SQIVND (reference sequence). CDR3 loop: CARGWTEAFF. The CDR3 DNA reads TGTGCCAGGGGTTGGACTGAAGCTTTCTTT.

The chain uses TRBV28 and TRBJ2-7; D may correspond to TRBD1 or TRBD2 (7 bases each). The CDR3 sequence is 17 residues long. V lost 3 bases, J lost 4 bases, and 22 bases lay in between. Looked up from germline, CDR1 is MDHEN and CDR2 is SYDVKM. CDR3 protein: CASSFSTPQGEGYEQYF. The DNA of the CDR3 is TGTGCCAGCAGTTTCAGCACCCCGCAGGGGGAGGGGTACGAGCAGTACTTC.

The chain employs TRBV29-1 and TRBJ2-7, with TRBD1 matching over 7 bases. The V gene's germline CDR1 is SQVTM and CDR2 ANQGSEA. This CDR3 is 12 amino acids long. V shed 7 bases, J shed 1 base, and the junction held 4 bases outside the gene matches. CDR3 protein: CSGGQTSYEQYF. CDR3 sequence (DNA): TGCAGCGGGGGACAGACATCCTACGAGCAGTACTTC.

The rearrangement uses TRBV21-1 and TRBJ1-5. TRBV21-1 is annotated as a pseudogene. This CDR3 comprises 14 residues. The CDR3 sequence: CASSKGTEDQPQHF. CDR3 sequence (DNA): TGTGCCAGCAGCAAAGGGACGGAGGATCAGCCCCAGCATTTT.

V is TRBV4-3 and J is TRBJ2-7, with D possibly being TRBD2 (6 bases). The ends were cut back, 4 bases at V and 7 bases at J, with 20 bases in the middle. Germline V gene lookup returns CDR1 LGHNA and CDR2 YSLEER. CDR3 length: 15 amino acids. Here the CDR3 reads CASSRGRMASREQYF. In DNA, the CDR3 is TGCGCCAGCAGCCGGGGGAGGATGGCTTCACGGGAGCAGTACTTC.

The CDR3 region is CASSHLLAGGPNEQFF. CDR3 sequence (DNA): TGTGCCAGCAGTCATTTACTAGCGGGGGGGCCGAATGAGCAGTTCTTC. The genes are TRBV27 and TRBJ2-1; 13 positions agree with TRBD2. Germline CDR1 reads MNHEY; CDR2 reads SMNVEV (reference sequence). This CDR3 spans 16 amino acids. With V trimmed by 5 bases and J by 7 bases, 8 bases remained unmatched.

The chain uses TRBV5-1 and TRBJ2-7, with D possibly TRBD2 on 5 matching bases. V gave up 0 bases and J gave up 1 base, with 14 bases separating them. The CDR3 has 16 residues. Germline loops: CDR1 SGHRS, CDR2 YFSETQ. The CDR3 nucleotides read TGCGCCAGCAGCTTGGGTACGGGGTCCCTTTCCTACGAGCAGTACTTC. As protein: CASSLGTGSLSYEQYF.

This chain uses TRBV4-2 with TRBJ1-2; D is possibly TRBD1 (6 bases). CDR3 length equals 15 residues. Germline V gene sequence: CDR1 LGHNA, CDR2 YNFKEQ. V dropped 5 bases and J dropped 0 bases, with 13 bases sitting between them. The CDR3 spells CASSYGQTTNYGYTF. The DNA of the CDR3 is TGTGCCAGCAGCTACGGACAGACGACTAACTATGGCTACACCTTC.